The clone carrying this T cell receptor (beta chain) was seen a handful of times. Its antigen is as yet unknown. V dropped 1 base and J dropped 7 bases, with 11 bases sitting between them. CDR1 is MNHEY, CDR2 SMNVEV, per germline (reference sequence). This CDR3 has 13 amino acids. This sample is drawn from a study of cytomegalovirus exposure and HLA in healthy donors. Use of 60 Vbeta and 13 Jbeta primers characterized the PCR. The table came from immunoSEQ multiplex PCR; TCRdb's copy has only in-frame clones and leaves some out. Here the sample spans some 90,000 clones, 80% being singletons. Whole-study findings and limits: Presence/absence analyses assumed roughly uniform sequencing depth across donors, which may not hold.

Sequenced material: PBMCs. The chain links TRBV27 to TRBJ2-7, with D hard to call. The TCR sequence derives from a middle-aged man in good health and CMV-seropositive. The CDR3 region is CASSLYGLEEQYF. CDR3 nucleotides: TGTGCCAGCAGTTTATACGGGTTGGAAGAGCAGTACTTC.